These T cell receptor beta chains were read from a single sample in a study of blood T cell repertoires in COVID-19. Sequencing used immunoSEQ multiplex PCR; TCRdb keeps in-frame clones, though not all of them. The data hold around 160,000 clones, with over 85% observed a single time. Sequencing was carried out using peripheral blood. These TCRs come from a man aged 55-75 years with active or convalescent COVID-19. The CDR3 runs from the conserved cysteine through the conserved F or W. D genes are given only for firm matches. Clone size appears in some rows only: once, few, many, or a class for an expanded clone.

v_call	clone_size	j_call	d_call	cdr3_nt	cdr3_aa
TRBV27	.	TRBJ1-2	TRBD1	TGTGCCAGCAGTTTAAGGGGACAGGGGGGTGGCTACACCTTC	CASSLRGQGGGYTF
TRBV19	.	TRBJ1-5	.	TGTGCCAGTGCCCGACGAGGCGAGAATAGCAATCAGCCCCAGCATTTT	CASARRGENSNQPQHF
TRBV5-7	.	TRBJ1-2	.	TGTGCCAGCAGCTTCTCGGGGTCCTATGGCTACACCTTC	CASSFSGSYGYTF
TRBV27	.	TRBJ1-3	.	TGTGCCAGCAGTTTCCTCGGGGGAGGGAACTCTGGAAACACCATATATTTT	CASSFLGGGNSGNTIYF
TRBV3-1/TRBV3-2	.	TRBJ2-1	TRBD2	TGTGCCAGCAGCCAACGAGGACTAGCGACTTACAATGAGCAGTTCTTC	CASSQRGLATYNEQFF
TRBV3-1/TRBV3-2	.	TRBJ1-2	.	TGTGCCAGCAGCCAGGATGGGAGCTATGGCTACACCTTC	CASSQDGSYGYTF
TRBV7-8	.	TRBJ2-1	TRBD2	TGTGCCAGCAGCCTCTGGGCGGGAGGCCCCGTATACAATGAGCAGTTCTTC	CASSLWAGGPVYNEQFF
TRBV5-1	.	TRBJ1-4	TRBD1	TGCGCCAGCAGCTTACGCGACAGGGGGCCGAATGAAAAACTGTTTTTT	CASSLRDRGPNEKLFF
TRBV7-9	.	TRBJ1-2	TRBD1	TGTGCCAGCAGCTTTGGAACAGGGGTTGGCTACACCTTC	CASSFGTGVGYTF
TRBV19	.	TRBJ1-1	.	TGTGCCAGTAGTATAGGAGGGGGGGAGAACACTGAAGCTTTCTTT	CASSIGGGENTEAFF
TRBV19	.	TRBJ1-2	TRBD1	TGTGCCAGTAGTCACAGGGGTGGGGACTATGGCTACACCTTC	CASSHRGGDYGYTF
TRBV1	.	TRBJ2-7	.	TGCACCAGCAGCCACAGCGGGTACGAGCAGTACTTC	CTSSHSGYEQYF
TRBV29-1	.	TRBJ2-5	TRBD1	TGCAGCGCCGGGACAGGGGGGCATCAAGAGACCCAGTACTTC	CSAGTGGHQETQYF
TRBV29-1	.	TRBJ1-2	TRBD1	TGCAGCGTAGTGGACAGGGGATACGGCTACACCTTC	CSVVDRGYGYTF
TRBV23-1	.	TRBJ1-2	.	TGCGCCAGCCATACTGACAAGGAATATGGCTACACCTTC	CASHTDKEYGYTF
TRBV18	.	TRBJ1-3	TRBD1	TGTGCCAGCTCACCACCCACAGGGGGAGCAGGAAACACCATATATTTT	CASSPPTGGAGNTIYF
TRBV15	.	TRBJ1-5	.	TGTGCCACCAGCAGGGACAGTAGGAGCAATCAGCCCCAGCATTTT	CATSRDSRSNQPQHF
TRBV6-5	.	TRBJ1-5	.	TGTGCCAGCAGGAAGGGGCAGGGTAAACAGCCCCAGCATTTT	CASRKGQGKQPQHF
TRBV18	.	TRBJ2-2	.	TGTGCCAGCTCACCGCCCGACAAGCAGAACACCGGGGAGCTGTTTTTT	CASSPPDKQNTGELFF
TRBV10-3	.	TRBJ2-5	TRBD1	TGTGCCATCAGGGGGACAGAGAGCCAAGAGACCCAGTACTTC	CAIRGTESQETQYF
TRBV6-1	.	TRBJ1-2	.	TGTGCCAGCAGTGAAGTGGCAGACTATGGCTACACCTTC	CASSEVADYGYTF
TRBV7-9	.	TRBJ2-1	TRBD2	TGTGCCAGCAGCTTTAGACTAGCGGGAGGGTTCCACAATGAGCAGTTCTTC	CASSFRLAGGFHNEQFF
TRBV19	.	TRBJ1-2	TRBD1	TGTGCCAGTAGTTGGGGACAGCCAACCTATGGCTACACCTTC	CASSWGQPTYGYTF
TRBV29-1	.	TRBJ1-2	TRBD1	TGCAGCGTTGACTGGACAGGAGCTAACTATGGCTACACCTTC	CSVDWTGANYGYTF
TRBV5-1	.	TRBJ1-1	TRBD1	TGCGCCAGCAGCAGGGGACAGGGGATGACTGAAGCTTTCTTT	CASSRGQGMTEAFF
TRBV7-8	.	TRBJ2-2	.	TGTGCCAGCAGCGTTGGGGCAGTGAACACCGGGGAGCTGTTTTTT	CASSVGAVNTGELFF
TRBV5-1	.	TRBJ1-2	TRBD1	TGCGCCAGCAGCTGGGGACAGGGCATCAATGGCTACACCTTC	CASSWGQGINGYTF
TRBV2	.	TRBJ2-2	.	TGTGCCAGCACTGGCCTAGCGTCGAACACCGGGGAGCTGTTTTTT	CASTGLASNTGELFF
TRBV28	.	TRBJ2-7	.	TGTGCCAAGGACCTAGTTCTCTCCCTAGGGGCTTACGAGCAGTACTTC	CAKDLVLSLGAYEQYF
TRBV12-3/TRBV12-4	.	TRBJ2-1	.	TGTGCCAGCAGTCCTGAACTCTACAATGAGCAGTTCTTC	CASSPELYNEQFF
TRBV19	.	TRBJ1-5	TRBD1	TGTGCCAGTACCGACGACAGGGTGGGGCAGCCCCAGCATTTT	CASTDDRVGQPQHF
TRBV3-1/TRBV3-2	.	TRBJ2-1	.	TGTGCCAGCAGCCAAGATCCTAGACCCTTCAATGAGCAGTTCTTC	CASSQDPRPFNEQFF
TRBV19	.	TRBJ2-3	TRBD1	TGTGCCAGCGCCATCGGGAAAGGGGGCAGATTCGTAAATACGCAGTATTTT	CASAIGKGGRFVNTQYF
TRBV30	.	TRBJ2-6	.	TGTGCCTGGAGTGGACAGACCCTACTCTCTGGGGCCAACGTCCTGACTTTC	CAWSGQTLLSGANVLTF
TRBV9	.	TRBJ2-3	TRBD2	TGTGCCAGCAGCGTTAGCGGGAGTGGGAGCCCAGATACGCAGTATTTT	CASSVSGSGSPDTQYF
TRBV12-2	.	TRBJ1-1	.	TGTGCAAGTCGCCCAAGACTTCTGGGGAACACTGAAGCTTTCTTT	CASRPRLLGNTEAFF
TRBV7-2	.	TRBJ2-1	TRBD2	TGTGCCAGCAGCTTATTAGGTCCTAGCGGGAGCGGTGACAATGAGCAGTTCTTC	CASSLLGPSGSGDNEQFF
TRBV5-1	.	TRBJ1-1	.	TGCGCCAGCAGCCGGACTGGGACAACGAACACTGAAGCTTTCTTT	CASSRTGTTNTEAFF
TRBV4-1	few	TRBJ1-5	TRBD1	TGCGCCAGCAGCCAACAAGGGACAGGCCCTAATCAGCCCCAGCATTTT	CASSQQGTGPNQPQHF
TRBV9	.	TRBJ1-2	.	TGTGCCAGCAGCCCCGGGGAGGATGGCTACACCTTC	CASSPGEDGYTF
TRBV7-9	.	TRBJ2-1	.	TGTGCCAGCAGCCCCGGACAGAGCACTTACAATGAGCAGTTCTTC	CASSPGQSTYNEQFF
TRBV3-1/TRBV3-2	.	TRBJ1-5	.	TGTGCCAGCAGCCAGTCCTTAATTAGCAATCAGCCCCAGCATTTT	CASSQSLISNQPQHF
TRBV11-2	.	TRBJ2-3	TRBD2	TGTGCCAGCAGCGCGACTAGCGGGGGGGGTAGAACAGATACGCAGTATTTT	CASSATSGGGRTDTQYF
TRBV7-2	.	TRBJ2-7	.	TGTGCCAGCAGCCCGACAGGTCTCTACGAGCAGTACTTC	CASSPTGLYEQYF